What follows are 27 T cell receptor beta chains derived from one specimen sequenced in a study of post-analysis software for immune sequencing data. Antigens of these TCRs are unknown. Findings of the study overall: Patients used five TRBV segments, including TRBV5-6, TRBV5-1 and TRBV20-1, more often than controls.

Included in the TCR beta cDNA libraries were unique molecular identifiers. TCRdb passed the PCR reads through MiXCR, listing each CDR3 protein once. The sample consists of just over 250,000 distinct CDR3 sequences, 35% to 40% of them appearing once. Sequences were obtained from blood. The receptors derive from a girl aged 10 to 17 with multiple sclerosis.

The chain employs TRBV20-1 and TRBJ2-5, with D possibly TRBD2 on 6 matching bases. This CDR3 contains 15 residues. Germline V gives CDR1 DFQATT, CDR2 SNEGSKA (reference sequence). Between the trimmed V and J ends, which lost 4 bases and 9 bases, there was a span of 24 bases. The CDR3 reads CSATTGLQITEAQYF. CDR3 in DNA: TGCAGTGCTACAACGGGACTCCAAATTACGGAGGCCCAGTACTTC.

This clonotype was seen more than once but under ten times. V usage is TRBV2 and J usage is TRBJ2-2, with D possibly TRBD1 on 5 matching bases. Germline V gene data show CDR1 as SNHLY and CDR2 as FYNNEI. The V end was cut by 3 bases, the J end by 4 bases, with 12 bases between. CDR3 length: 15 residues. The CDR3 DNA follows: TGTGCCAGCAGTGAGACCAGGGTCGTCACCGGGGAGCTGTTTTTT. Its translation: CASSETRVVTGELFF. The whole variable domain, remainder taken from reference TRBV2 and TRBJ2-2, is EPEVTQTPSHQVTQMGQEVILRCVPISNHLYFYWYRQILGQKVEFLVSFYNNEISEKSEIFDDQFSVERPDGSNFTLKIRSTKLEDSAMYFCASSETRVVTGELFFGEGSRLTVL.

This clonotype was seen ten or more times. This chain uses TRBV6-5 with TRBJ2-1; 9 bases agree with TRBD2. The trim removed 6 bases at V and 6 bases at J, leaving 9 bases unmatched. This CDR3 contains 15 residues. CDR1 and CDR2 (germline): MNHEY, SVGAGI. CDR3 nucleotide sequence: TGTGCCAGCAGGCCTTCCGCGGGGGGGGGCAATGAGCAGTTCTTC. It translates to CASRPSAGGGNEQFF.

This clonotype was counted at least ten times. This chain connects TRBV15 to TRBJ2-3, with 11 bases lining up with TRBD2. Trimming took 1 base from V and 4 from J; bases not matched to a gene: 4. This CDR3 contains 16 residues. Per the germline V gene, CDR1 is LNHNV and CDR2 is YYDKDF (reference sequence). CDR3 loop: CATSRGLAGGADTQYF. CDR3 nucleotides: TGTGCCACCAGCAGAGGGCTAGCGGGAGGCGCAGATACGCAGTATTTT. The full variable domain, completed using reference TRBV15 and TRBJ2-3, is DAMVIQNPRYQVTQFGKPVTLSCSQTLNHNVMYWYQQKSSQAPKLLFHYYDKDFNNEADTPDNFQSRRPNTSFCFLDIRSPGLGDTAMYLCATSRGLAGGADTQYFGPGTRLTVL.

As regards this clonotype: The junction differs from germline at one of its ends, possibly a read error. CDR3: CSASVPTRGSAYEQYF. CDR3 coding DNA: TGCAGTGCTAGCGTACCGACTCGCGGGAGCGCCTACGAGCAGTACTTT. This chain links TRBV20-1 with TRBJ2-7, with 7 bases fitting TRBD2. From germline, CDR1 is DFQATT and CDR2 SNEGSKA (reference sequence). This CDR3 comprises 16 residues.

To note about this clonotype: The germline gene is not matched at one end of the junction; a read error may be the cause. The chain employs TRBV6-1 and TRBJ2-3, with 12 positions matching TRBD2. The CDR3 has 15 amino acids. Germline CDR1 MNHNS, CDR2 SASEGT. CDR3 amino acids: CASSGLAGGPDTRYF. CDR3 DNA sequence: TGTGCCAGCAGTGGTCTAGCGGGAGGGCCAGATACGCGGTATTTT.

The chain uses TRBV5-1 and TRBJ2-2, with no clear D. V was clipped by 2 bases and J by 6 bases, with 8 bases between them. The CDR3 runs 13 residues. Germline assignment: CDR1 SGHRS and CDR2 YFSETQ. Here the CDR3 DNA reads TGCGCCAGCAGCTTTACAGACGCCGGGGAGCTGTTTTTT. It codes for CASSFTDAGELFF.

This clonotype was counted between two and nine times. V and J are TRBV11-3 and TRBJ2-1; TRBD2 matches 9 bases. The CDR3 has 18 amino acids. J lost 1 base, V lost 1 base, and 8 bases had no gene match. CDR1 is SGHNT and CDR2 is YENEEA in the germline V gene. Here the CDR3 DNA reads TGTGCCAGCAGCTTAGTCGGTCGCGGGAGGGGGTCCTACAATGAGCAGTTCTTC. Translating it yields CASSLVGRGRGSYNEQFF.

This clonotype was found many times. The V and J genes are TRBV5-1 and TRBJ2-1, with TRBD2 as a possible D gene (6 bases). Trimming took 0 bases from V and 0 from J, leaving 22 bases between them. This CDR3 has 20 amino acids. Per germline, CDR1 SGHRS and CDR2 YFSETQ. CDR3 DNA sequence: TGCGCCAGCAGCTTGGAGTCGCGATCGGGACTCGCAAGCTCCTACAATGAGCAGTTCTTC. This codes for CASSLESRSGLASSYNEQFF.

Concerning this clonotype itself: A much larger clone is a single base away; this may be a read error. The gene calls are TRBV7-2 and TRBJ1-5; unclear D gene. CDR1 SGHTA and CDR2 FQGNSA come from the germline V gene. The CDR3 has 14 amino acids. The CDR3 DNA follows: TGTGCCAGCGGCCGCGGGAGTAGCGATCAGCCCCAGCATTTT. It encodes CASGRGSSDQPQHF. The variable domain in full, completed from reference TRBV7-2 and TRBJ1-5, reads GAGVSQSPSNKVTEKGKDVELRCDPISGHTALYWYRQSLGQGLEFLIYFQGNSAPDKSGLPSDRFSAERTGGSVSTLTIQRTQQEDSAVYLCASGRGSSDQPQHFGDGTRLSIL.

This chain links TRBV6-1 with TRBJ2-5, with a tentative D call TRBD1 (5 bases). Germline CDR1 is MNHNS and CDR2 is SASEGT. The CDR3 extends over 14 amino acids. V dropped 6 bases and J dropped 2 bases, with 13 bases sitting between them. The CDR3 nucleotides are TGTGCCAGCAGAAAAATACAGGAGCAAGAGACCCAGTACTTC. It codes for CASRKIQEQETQYF.

This clonotype was counted at least ten times. The V call is TRBV6-5, the J call TRBJ2-4; TRBD2 aligns across 8 bases. Germline values: CDR1 MNHEY, CDR2 SVGAGI. The CDR3 runs 16 residues. The V and J ends lost 5 bases and 0 bases, in that order; junction bases with no gene match: 6. Here the CDR3 reads CASSRAGELAKNIQYF. The CDR3 DNA is TGTGCCAGCAGTAGAGCGGGGGAACTAGCCAAAAACATTCAGTACTTC.

This clonotype was detected ten times or more. The chain has TRBV6-4 and TRBJ1-1; D gene unclear. V was trimmed by 11 bases and J by 3 bases, leaving 16 bases between them. The CDR3 length is 13 residues. Looked up from germline, CDR1 is MRHNA and CDR2 is SNTAGT. Here the CDR3 DNA reads TGTGCCGGGGTGGAGGTGGCGCACACTGAAGCTTTCTTT. It is translated as CAGVEVAHTEAFF.

This rearrangement joins TRBV27 to TRBJ2-5; TRBD2 matches 9 bases. The J call may be incorrect, as the DNA end agrees better with TRBJ2-7. Germline lookup yields CDR1 MNHEY and CDR2 SMNVEV (reference sequence). CDR3 size: 13 residues. CDR3 nucleotide sequence: TGTGCCAGCAGCGGCGGGAGGGCCTACGAGCAGTACTTC. Encoded protein: CASSGGRAYEQYF.

CDR3 protein: CSARDLQGLGPNTGELFF. The CDR3 bases are TGCAGTGCTAGAGATTTGCAGGGTTTGGGCCCGAACACCGGGGAGCTGTTTTTT. The chain carries TRBV20-1 and TRBJ2-2; a possible D gene is TRBD1 (5 bases). Germline V CDR1 and CDR2: DFQATT, SNEGSKA (reference sequence). CDR3 length equals 18 residues. Trimming pared 0 bases from V and 0 bases from J, leaving 17 bases between.

The rearrangement joins TRBV5-6 to TRBJ2-2; D may be TRBD2 (6 bases). Between the trimmed V and J ends, which lost 6 bases and 1 base, there was a span of 13 bases. The length of the CDR3 is 15 residues. Germline CDR1 is SGHDT and CDR2 is YYEEEE. The CDR3: CASILRGLNTGELFF. The CDR3 nucleotides are TGTGCCAGCATCCTCCGGGGGTTGAACACCGGGGAGCTGTTTTTT.

This clonotype was found many times. The rearrangement joins TRBV20-1 to TRBJ1-2; D unclear. Germline-derived CDR1 and CDR2 are DFQATT and SNEGSKA (reference sequence). V was trimmed by 2 bases and J by 8 bases, leaving 12 bases between them. The CDR3 spans 12 residues. Written as DNA, the CDR3 is TGCAGTGCTAGATGGCCTACACGCGGCTACACCTTC. Its protein is CSARWPTRGYTF.

To note about this clonotype: A much larger clone differs from this one at a single base, so this may be a read error. The chain links TRBV3-1 to TRBJ2-1; weak D call: TRBD2 (5 bases). The CDR3 is 13 amino acids. The V gene lost 7 bases and the J gene lost 7 bases, with 14 bases spanning the gap. CDR1 and CDR2 from the germline V gene are LGHDT and YNNKEL (reference sequence). CDR3 coding DNA: TGTGCCAGCATTACGGGAATGGGGAATGAGCAGTTCTTC. Residues: CASITGMGNEQFF.

This clonotype came up many times. The gene calls are TRBV19 and TRBJ2-1, with D tentatively TRBD2 (5 bases). This CDR3 spans 14 amino acids. In germline, CDR1 is LNHDA, CDR2 SQIVND (reference sequence). Trimming removed 1 base from V and 6 bases from J, with 10 bases in between. CDR3 bases: TGTGCCAGTAGTATAGGGACTTTGTTCAATGAGCAGTTCTTC. Translating it yields CASSIGTLFNEQFF.

This chain joins TRBV20-1 and TRBJ2-5; TRBD2 matches 11 bases. Germline V CDR1 and CDR2: DFQATT, SNEGSKA (reference sequence). The CDR3 extends over 18 amino acids. DNA for the CDR3: TGCAGCACTAGAGATTATGATAGCGGGGGGGCAGGGCAAGAGACCCAGTACTTC. Residues: CSTRDYDSGGAGQETQYF.

This clonotype occurred many times. This sequence joins TRBV6-6 and TRBJ2-3; TRBD2 might be the D (6 bases). Germline-derived CDR1 and CDR2 are MNHNY and SVGAGI (reference sequence). This CDR3 is built from 16 residues. The V and J ends lost 0 bases and 2 bases respectively, with 12 bases between them. The CDR3 sequence is CASSYSRDLYTDTQYF. The DNA for the CDR3 is TGTGCCAGCAGTTACTCCCGGGACTTATACACAGATACGCAGTATTTT.

This clonotype was detected many times. J is TRBJ2-5 and V is TRBV5-1, with 8 bases aligning to TRBD2. This CDR3 has 14 residues. With 3 bases clipped from V and 1 base from J, the junction kept 2 bases outside the gene matches. Germline CDR1 reads SGHRS; CDR2 reads YFSETQ. The CDR3 DNA reads TGCGCCAGCAGCTCCACTAGCGGCCAAGAGACCCAGTACTTC. This sequence encodes CASSSTSGQETQYF.

This clonotype has a handful of counts. A clone one base away is much larger, so this may be a read error. The chain joins TRBV6-6 to TRBJ2-3; tentative D call: TRBD2 (6 bases). CDR3 length: 15 amino acids. Germline V CDR1 and CDR2: MNHNY, SVGAGI (reference sequence). The CDR3, as DNA: TGTGCCGGCAGTTACGGGGGTAGTGGTACAGATACGCAGTATTTT. This encodes CAGSYGGSGTDTQYF.

With respect to this clonotype: Just one base apart from a much larger clone, this may be a read error. The chain couples TRBV3-1 to TRBJ2-5; TRBD2 agrees at 11 bases. The CDR3 length is 15 residues. V lost 4 bases and J lost 2; bases outside the gene matches: 3. From germline, CDR1 is LGHDT and CDR2 YNNKEL (reference sequence). In DNA form, the CDR3 reads TGTGCCAGCAGCCCATCTAGCGGGGGGCAAGAGACCCAGTACTTC. Encoded protein: CASSPSSGGQETQYF.

This clonotype was detected a few times. This sequence joins TRBV21-1 and TRBJ2-3; the table's D call, TRBD1, was not checked against the DNA. TRBV21-1 is noted as a pseudogene. CDR3 length equals 18 residues. The CDR3 DNA is TGTGCCAGCAGCAAATCCCGGGCCAGGGAGGTCGGCACAGATACGCAGTATTTT. It translates to CASSKSRAREVGTDTQYF.

Comment on this clonotype: A read error may account for a junction end that differs from germline. V and J are TRBV11-2 and TRBJ1-3; no clear D. The CDR3 has 13 amino acids. CDR1 and CDR2 from the germline V gene are SGHAT and FQNNGV. The CDR3 loop is CTSSPGPGNTIYF. CDR3 DNA sequence: TGTACCAGCAGCCCCGGTCCCGGAAACACCATATATTTT.

Ten or more counts support this clonotype. The chain's CDR3 is CSAQTGPLGYTF. For the CDR3, the DNA is TGCAGTGCCCAAACAGGTCCCCTCGGCTACACCTTC. V gene TRBV20-1 combines with J gene TRBJ1-2; a possible D gene is TRBD1 (5 bases). Germline lookup yields CDR1 DFQATT and CDR2 SNEGSKA (reference sequence). The V end lost 6 bases, the J end lost 8 bases, and 16 bases lay between the germline ends. The CDR3 extends over 12 amino acids.